The 15 T cell receptor beta chains presented below share a single source sample, sequenced in a study of Ad26.COV2.S vaccination and SARS-CoV-2 variants. The sample's treatment: about 20 received Ad26.COV2.S at low or high dose, single or two shots; about five received placebo; per-sample allocation not given. The samples date from day 63 after the first vaccine or placebo injection. Only in-frame clones appear in the TCRdb table, and some are missing; sequencing was by immunoSEQ multiplex PCR. Of about 350,000 clones in the sample, 85% to 90% were seen once. The sample in question was peripheral blood, obtained in a trial of Ad26.COV2.S vaccine versus placebo. Source of these receptors: a person aged 18-65 years who received the Ad26.COV2.S COVID-19 vaccine or a placebo.

The chain couples TRBV7-9 to TRBJ1-1; tentative D call: TRBD1 (5 bases). Per germline, CDR1 SEHNR and CDR2 FQNEAQ (reference sequence). Trimming shortened V by 4 bases and J by 2 bases, and 11 bases separated the two germline ends. The CDR3 loop spans 14 amino acids. CDR3 sequence: CASSWGDPNTEAFF. CDR3 DNA sequence: TGTGCCAGCAGCTGGGGGGACCCCAACACTGAAGCTTTCTTT.

The chain's CDR3 is CASSGALTRYYGYTF. CDR3 in DNA: TGTGCCAGCAGCGGAGCACTGACGAGATACTATGGCTACACCTTC. The genes are TRBV9 and TRBJ1-2; the D is unclear. The CDR3 length is 15 residues. Deletions cut 3 bases from V and 3 bases from J, with 15 bases between. The V gene's germline CDR1 is SGDLS and CDR2 YYNGEE.

This chain joins TRBV7-2 and TRBJ1-6; a weak D match, TRBD1 (6 bases). CDR1 and CDR2 (germline): SGHTA, FQGNSA. The CDR3 is 18 amino acids. V was shortened by 4 bases and J by 0 bases, with 16 bases between the two germline ends. The CDR3 loop is CASSSPGHKSSYNSPLHF. DNA of the CDR3: TGTGCCAGCAGCTCTCCGGGACACAAGAGCTCCTATAATTCACCCCTCCACTTT.

The rearrangement links TRBV19 to TRBJ1-2; D not certain. The germline CDR1 and CDR2 sequences are LNHDA and SQIVND (reference sequence). The CDR3 length is 12 residues. The ends were cut back, 6 bases at V and 5 bases at J, with 10 bases in the middle. The CDR3 DNA follows: TGTGCCAGTAGGGGCAGCACTTATGGCTACACCTTC. The encoded protein is CASRGSTYGYTF.

The chain has TRBV9 and TRBJ1-5; TRBD1 is a possible D gene (5 bases). There are 16 residues in the CDR3. V lost 4 bases and J 2 bases, leaving 16 bases between the germline ends. Germline V gives CDR1 SGDLS, CDR2 YYNGEE. CDR3 in amino acids: CASSSGVGQGNQPQHF. CDR3 bases: TGTGCCAGCAGCTCCGGCGTGGGGCAGGGCAATCAGCCCCAGCATTTT.

The chain uses TRBV27 and TRBJ1-1; D may be TRBD1 (5 bases). Per the germline V gene, CDR1 is MNHEY and CDR2 is SMNVEV (reference sequence). The CDR3 is 13 amino acids. V lost 3 bases and J lost 3, with 8 bases in between. CDR3 protein: CASSFIGDTEAFF. CDR3 in DNA: TGTGCCAGCAGTTTTATAGGGGACACTGAAGCTTTCTTT.

The genes are TRBV30 and TRBJ2-1; D is undetermined. Germline V lookup: CDR1 GTSNPN, CDR2 SVGIG (reference sequence). Trimming shortened V by 3 bases and J by 5 bases, and 14 bases separated the two germline ends. The CDR3 covers 14 residues. CDR3: CAWRALSVNNEQFF. For the CDR3, the DNA is TGTGCCTGGAGGGCACTTTCCGTTAACAATGAGCAGTTCTTC.

V is TRBV5-6 and J is TRBJ2-1; the D call may be TRBD1 or TRBD2 (5 bases each). This CDR3 spans 16 amino acids. The ends were cut back, 3 bases at V and 1 base at J, with 14 bases in the middle. Looked up from germline, CDR1 is SGHDT and CDR2 is YYEEEE. This CDR3 is CASSSRDGFSYNEQFF. The CDR3 DNA sequence: TGTGCCAGCAGCTCGAGGGACGGGTTTTCCTACAATGAGCAGTTCTTC.

This chain links TRBV6-5 with TRBJ2-2; unclear D gene. V was shortened by 6 bases and J by 1 base, with 6 bases between the two germline ends. This CDR3 contains 13 residues. Germline V lookup: CDR1 MNHEY, CDR2 SVGAGI. As DNA, the CDR3 is TGTGCCAGCAGCCCGAGGAACACCGGGGAGCTGTTTTTT. Its translation: CASSPRNTGELFF.

The genes are TRBV19 and TRBJ1-1; the D is unclear. Germline V gene sequence: CDR1 LNHDA, CDR2 SQIVND (reference sequence). Trimming left V 1 base short and J 1 base short, with 7 bases between. There are 14 residues in the CDR3. The CDR3 bases are TGTGCCAGTAGTATAGGCGTCTGGAACACTGAAGCTTTCTTT. Translated: CASSIGVWNTEAFF.

The chain couples TRBV28 to TRBJ1-5; D possibly corresponds to TRBD1 (5 bases). CDR3 length equals 12 residues. Per the germline V gene, CDR1 is MDHEN and CDR2 is SYDVKM. With 7 bases removed from V and 3 bases from J, the gap between germline ends came to 7 bases. The CDR3, as DNA: TGTGCCAGCACAGGGTTCAATCAGCCCCAGCATTTT. Residues: CASTGFNQPQHF.

The V gene is TRBV5-1, the J gene TRBJ2-1, with D unresolved. Trimming pared 5 bases from V and 0 bases from J, leaving 12 bases between. The CDR3 totals 15 residues. Germline-derived CDR1 and CDR2 are SGHRS and YFSETQ. The CDR3 reads CASSSRGLSYNEQFF. The CDR3 DNA follows: TGCGCCAGCAGTTCTAGAGGTCTCTCCTACAATGAGCAGTTCTTC. The full variable domain, with the rest looked up from reference TRBV5-1 and TRBJ2-1, is KAGVTQTPRYLIKTRGQQVTLSCSPISGHRSVSWYQQTPGQGLQFLFEYFSETQRNKGNFPGRFSGRQFSNSRSEMNVSTLELGDSALYLCASSSRGLSYNEQFFGPGTRLTVL.

This chain links TRBV6-5 with TRBJ2-3, with 9 bases lining up with TRBD2. This CDR3 has 14 amino acids. Trimming cost V 6 bases and J 1 base; bases outside gene matches: 2. From germline, CDR1 is MNHEY and CDR2 SVGAGI. In DNA, the CDR3 is TGTGCCAGCAGAGAGCGGGGGGGCACAGATACGCAGTATTTT. Amino acids: CASRERGGTDTQYF.

This sequence joins TRBV30 and TRBJ2-3, with 8 bases fitting TRBD2. Per germline, CDR1 GTSNPN and CDR2 SVGIG (reference sequence). V dropped 1 base and J dropped 2; count of bases not matched to a gene: 5. CDR3 length equals 15 residues. The CDR3 here is CAWSGVSGITDTQYF. The CDR3 coding sequence is TGTGCCTGGAGTGGAGTTAGCGGGATCACAGATACGCAGTATTTT.

The chain uses TRBV4-2 and TRBJ2-3, with 8 bases lining up with TRBD2. This CDR3 spans 17 amino acids. V lost 4 bases, J lost 2 bases, and 11 bases stayed unmatched. Germline V gene lookup returns CDR1 LGHNA and CDR2 YNFKEQ. CDR3 protein: CASSRRQRGYITDTQYF. The CDR3 coding sequence is TGTGCCAGCAGCCGACGTCAGCGGGGGTATATCACAGATACGCAGTATTTT.